One sample yielded the 27 T cell receptor beta chains listed below, sequenced in a study of cytomegalovirus exposure and HLA in healthy donors (dated by TCRdb to 2015 to 2018). Library construction relied on the immunoSEQ multiplex PCR assay. The multiplex PCR relied on a mix of 60 forward primers for TCR Vbeta segments and 13 reverse primers for TCR Jbeta segments. The table comes from immuneACCESS by way of TCRdb, which keeps in-frame sequences with V and J called. Part of the clones is missing from these tables; in studies checked, under half for an unresolved V gene and the rest for unknown reasons. Here the sample has 150,000 to 200,000 clones; roughly 79% occur a single time. Clones ranked in the top ten supply 0.95% to 1.1% of the sample. Sequencing was done on a sample of PBMCs. The source of these receptors is a middle-aged woman in good health and CMV-seronegative.

In DNA, the CDR3 is TGTGCCAGCAGTGGTCGGAGGGGGCCGATTCAGCCCCAGCATTTT. Translating gives CASSGRRGPIQPQHF. The chain has TRBV6-1 and TRBJ1-5; 7 bases are shared with TRBD1. The CDR3 has 15 residues. J was trimmed by 6 bases and V by 4 bases; bases with no gene match: 9. CDR1 is MNHNS, CDR2 SASEGT, per germline.

The rearrangement links TRBV10-2 to TRBJ2-7, with TRBD2 as a possible D gene (5 bases). Germline loops: CDR1 WSHSY, CDR2 SAAADI. Trimming removed 0 bases from V and 5 bases from J, with 11 bases in between. The CDR3 is made up of 14 amino acids. DNA of the CDR3: TGCGCCAGCAGTGAGTCGAGTAGCGCCGACGAGCAGTACTTC. Encoded protein: CASSESSSADEQYF.

This clone was observed a few times. The J gene is TRBJ2-7, the V gene TRBV6-1, with D perhaps matching TRBD2 (6 bases). Germline V gene data show CDR1 as MNHNS and CDR2 as SASEGT. The V end was cut by 6 bases, the J end by 2 bases, with 11 bases between. The CDR3 contains 13 residues. The CDR3 region is CASRRGIPYEQYF. CDR3 nucleotides: TGTGCCAGCAGGCGCGGGATCCCCTACGAGCAGTACTTC.

This clone has a single count. The chain joins TRBV6-1 to TRBJ1-2, with D possibly being TRBD1 (5 bases). CDR1 is MNHNS and CDR2 is SASEGT in the germline V gene. V was clipped by 3 bases and J by 4 bases, with 15 bases between them. The CDR3 consists of 15 residues. Written as DNA, the CDR3 is TGTGCCAGCAGTGAGGGTGCCCCGGACATCTATGGCTACACCTTC. Its protein is CASSEGAPDIYGYTF.

The V and J genes are TRBV6-1 and TRBJ1-1, with D possibly TRBD1 on 6 matching bases. Trimming cost V 2 bases and J 3 bases, with 13 bases left between them. The CDR3 is made up of 15 amino acids. The germline gives CDR1 MNHNS, CDR2 SASEGT. This chain's CDR3 is CASSELTGGYTEAFF. CDR3 nucleotide sequence: TGTGCCAGCAGTGAACTTACGGGGGGCTACACTGAAGCTTTCTTT.

V gene TRBV11-3 combines with J gene TRBJ2-7, with 8 positions matching TRBD2. The CDR3 sequence is 15 residues long. Germline V gives CDR1 SGHNT, CDR2 YENEEA. The V segment lost 1 base and the J segment 0 bases; nucleotides outside the gene matches: 2. CDR3 protein: CASSLASGSSYEQYF. The CDR3 nucleotides read TGTGCCAGCAGCTTAGCGAGCGGGAGCTCCTACGAGCAGTACTTC.

The rearrangement links TRBV7-9 to TRBJ2-1, with 8 bases matching TRBD1. Losses at the gene ends were 5 bases for V and 5 bases for J; bases not matched to a gene: 8. Germline V gene data show CDR1 as SEHNR and CDR2 as FQNEAQ (reference sequence). The CDR3 is 15 amino acids. In DNA form, the CDR3 reads TGTGCCAGCAGCCCGACCGGGACAGGACACAATGAGCAGTTCTTC. Translated, it gives CASSPTGTGHNEQFF.

This chain joins TRBV28 and TRBJ2-7; D possibly corresponds to TRBD2 (6 bases). V gave up 6 bases and J gave up 0 bases, with 12 bases separating them. The CDR3 runs to 14 residues. Looked up from germline, CDR1 is MDHEN and CDR2 is SYDVKM. CDR3 nucleotide sequence: TGTGCCAGCAGAACCTCGACTAGCTCCTACGAGCAGTACTTC. Its translation is CASRTSTSSYEQYF.

CDR3 region: CASRRSSYNEQFF. CDR3 DNA sequence: TGTGCCAGCAGGCGGAGCTCCTACAATGAGCAGTTCTTC. The chain joins TRBV28 to TRBJ2-1; no clear D gene. V dropped 6 bases and J dropped 0 bases, with 6 bases sitting between them. CDR3 length: 13 residues. The germline CDR1 and CDR2 sequences are MDHEN and SYDVKM.

The chain couples TRBV18 to TRBJ2-6; 7 nucleotides line up with TRBD1. This CDR3 comprises 17 residues. V was clipped by 6 bases and J by 0 bases; unmatched bases: 8. Germline CDR1 KGHSH, CDR2 LQKENI. The CDR3 loop is CASSFDRAGSGANVLTF. CDR3 bases: TGTGCCAGCTCTTTTGACAGGGCAGGCTCTGGGGCCAACGTCCTGACTTTC. The full variable domain, its missing parts supplied by reference TRBV18 and TRBJ2-6, is NAGVMQNPRHLVRRRGQEARLRCSPMKGHSHVYWYRQLPEEGLKFMVYLQKENIIDESGMPKERFSAEFPKEGPSILRIQQVVRGDSAAYFCASSFDRAGSGANVLTFGAGSRLTVL.

V and J are TRBV5-4 and TRBJ2-1; TRBD2 aligns across 9 bases. V lost 4 bases to trimming and J lost 4 bases; unmatched junction nucleotides: 12. CDR1 and CDR2 (germline): SGHNT, YYREEE (reference sequence). The CDR3 is 17 residues long. The CDR3 DNA sequence: TGTGCCAGCAGCCACGGGGGTGGCGGGAGGGTATACAATGAGCAGTTCTTC. Translated, it gives CASSHGGGGRVYNEQFF.

The rearrangement joins TRBV19 to TRBJ2-7, with 8 positions matching TRBD2. The CDR3 extends over 15 amino acids. CDR1 and CDR2 from the germline V gene are LNHDA and SQIVND (reference sequence). J was trimmed by 2 bases and V by 5 bases; bases with no gene match: 8. The CDR3 protein is CASSLAGLSPYEQYF. CDR3 DNA sequence: TGTGCCAGTAGTCTAGCGGGTTTGTCCCCCTACGAGCAGTACTTC.

The chain links TRBV6-1 to TRBJ2-1; TRBD2 matches 9 bases. The CDR3 extends over 13 amino acids. Germline V gene data show CDR1 as MNHNS and CDR2 as SASEGT. J gave up 7 bases and V 6 bases, and 4 bases lay outside the gene matches. CDR3: CASRLAGENEQFF. CDR3 DNA: TGTGCCAGCAGGTTAGCGGGAGAGAATGAGCAGTTCTTC.

J is TRBJ1-2 and V is TRBV7-8, with TRBD1 matching over 9 bases. Germline trimming cut 5 bases from V and 5 bases from J; bases unmatched to any gene: 3. Germline V gene data show CDR1 as SGHVS and CDR2 as FQNEAQ. The CDR3 covers 13 residues. The CDR3 protein is CASSADRGYGYTF. The CDR3 bases are TGTGCCAGCAGCGCGGACAGGGGTTATGGCTACACCTTC.

This clone was seen a single time. The chain combines TRBV7-2 with TRBJ2-7, with D tentatively TRBD1 (6 bases). Germline lookup yields CDR1 SGHTA and CDR2 FQGNSA. The CDR3 is 12 amino acids. The V end was cut by 5 bases, the J end by 5 bases, with 10 bases between. The CDR3 DNA reads TGTGCCAGCAGCCCACAGGGCCACGAGCAGTACTTC. This codes for CASSPQGHEQYF. The entire variable domain, with the rest obtained from reference TRBV7-2 and TRBJ2-7, is as follows: GAGVSQSPSNKVTEKGKDVELRCDPISGHTALYWYRQSLGQGLEFLIYFQGNSAPDKSGLPSDRFSAERTGGSVSTLTIQRTQQEDSAVYLCASSPQGHEQYFGPGTRLTVT.

The V and J genes are TRBV5-1 and TRBJ2-4; 9 bases map to TRBD1. The CDR3 length is 14 residues. CDR1 SGHRS and CDR2 YFSETQ come from the germline V gene. Unmatched junction bases numbered 11, after V lost 2 bases and J lost 14 bases. The CDR3 loop reads CASSLLTGGSEKYF. CDR3 bases: TGCGCCAGCAGCTTACTGACAGGGGGTAGCGAAAAGTACTTC.

This clone was observed once. The chain couples TRBV27 to TRBJ1-5; no firm D call. Trimming pared 10 bases from V and 2 bases from J, leaving 18 bases between. The germline V gene has CDR1 MNHEY and CDR2 SMNVEV (reference sequence). The CDR3 is made up of 15 amino acids. This chain's CDR3 is CATNQGSVGNQPQHF. The CDR3, as DNA: TGTGCCACTAATCAAGGGAGTGTTGGCAATCAGCCCCAGCATTTT.

CDR3 loop: CASSPLGSYGYTF. The DNA of the CDR3 is TGTGCCAGCAGTCCTCTAGGGAGCTATGGCTACACCTTC. The chain recombines TRBV27 with TRBJ1-2; D uncertain. The V end was cut by 5 bases, the J end by 4 bases, with 11 bases between. Germline lookup yields CDR1 MNHEY and CDR2 SMNVEV (reference sequence). CDR3 length: 13 amino acids.

The CDR3 reads CASSRLAGSGEQFF. Written as DNA, the CDR3 is TGTGCCAGCAGCCGACTAGCGGGCAGTGGTGAGCAGTTCTTC. The genes are TRBV7-2 and TRBJ2-1, with 10 positions matching TRBD2. The junction had 7 bases not matched to a gene; V was cut back by 5 bases and J by 9 bases. The CDR3 has 14 residues. Germline CDR1 reads SGHTA; CDR2 reads FQGNSA.

The J gene is TRBJ2-5, the V gene TRBV18, with 8 bases matching TRBD2. The CDR3 is 15 residues long. After removal of 2 bases from V and 2 bases from J, the junction contained 4 bases not matched to a gene. CDR1 is KGHSH, CDR2 LQKENI, per germline. The CDR3: CASSPFSGTQETQYF. The CDR3 DNA reads as TGTGCCAGCTCACCATTTAGCGGGACGCAAGAGACCCAGTACTTC.

This chain uses TRBV11-2 with TRBJ1-1; D unclear. Per the germline V gene, CDR1 is SGHAT and CDR2 is FQNNGV. Deletions cut 0 bases from V and 10 bases from J, with 12 bases between. This CDR3 is 13 amino acids long. The CDR3 sequence is CASSLDRTGGAFF. The DNA for the CDR3 is TGTGCCAGCAGCTTAGATAGAACTGGTGGAGCTTTCTTT.

The V gene is TRBV29-1, the J gene TRBJ1-1; D is uncertain. Trimming shortened V by 6 bases and J by 4 bases, and 21 bases separated the two germline ends. The germline V gene has CDR1 SQVTM and CDR2 ANQGSEA. This CDR3 is 15 amino acids long. CDR3 sequence: CSVGGIGYNPTEAFF. The CDR3, as DNA: TGCAGCGTGGGAGGTATAGGGTATAACCCCACTGAAGCTTTCTTT.

The chain carries TRBV27 and TRBJ2-7; 9 bases fit TRBD2. Germline lookup yields CDR1 MNHEY and CDR2 SMNVEV (reference sequence). CDR3 length equals 16 residues. J was trimmed by 0 bases and V by 6 bases; bases with no gene match: 9. The CDR3 reads CASRPSISGSSYEQYF. The CDR3 DNA is TGTGCCAGCAGGCCCAGTATTAGCGGGAGCTCCTACGAGCAGTACTTC.

This chain uses TRBV5-1 with TRBJ2-2, with TRBD2 matching over 7 bases. The germline V gene has CDR1 SGHRS and CDR2 YFSETQ. Losses at the gene ends were 4 bases for V and 4 bases for J; bases not matched to a gene: 4. This CDR3 comprises 14 residues. For the CDR3, the DNA is TGCGCCAGCAGCCCCGGGACTACCACCGGGGAGCTGTTTTTT. As protein: CASSPGTTTGELFF. Complete variable domain (other parts from reference TRBV5-1 and TRBJ2-2): KAGVTQTPRYLIKTRGQQVTLSCSPISGHRSVSWYQQTPGQGLQFLFEYFSETQRNKGNFPGRFSGRQFSNSRSEMNVSTLELGDSALYLCASSPGTTTGELFFGEGSRLTVL.

This clone was counted once. This sequence joins TRBV28 and TRBJ1-2; 10 bases are shared with TRBD1. Germline V gene data show CDR1 as MDHEN and CDR2 as SYDVKM. V gave up 5 bases and J gave up 8 bases; unmatched junction bases: 17. This CDR3 has 17 amino acids. CDR3 loop: CASSLVPSTGGALGYTF. The DNA of the CDR3 is TGTGCCAGCAGTCTAGTCCCTTCGACAGGGGGCGCATTAGGCTACACCTTC.

The J gene is TRBJ1-1, the V gene TRBV28; 12 bases are a match to TRBD1. The germline V gene encodes CDR1 MDHEN and CDR2 SYDVKM. The V gene end was trimmed by 6 bases and the J gene end by 4 bases; junction bases not matched to a gene: 9. This CDR3 contains 16 residues. The CDR3: CASSSKPGQGATEAFF. The CDR3 DNA reads TGTGCCAGCAGCTCGAAACCGGGACAGGGGGCCACTGAAGCTTTCTTT. Together with reference TRBV28 and TRBJ1-1, the CDR3 gives the full variable domain: DVKVTQSSRYLVKRTGEKVFLECVQDMDHENMFWYRQDPGLGLRLIYFSYDVKMKEKGDIPEGYSVSREKKERFSLILESASTNQTSMYLCASSSKPGQGATEAFFGQGTRLTVV.

This clone showed up just once. The chain is built from TRBV18 and TRBJ2-4; 7 bases align to TRBD2. Germline V gene sequence: CDR1 KGHSH, CDR2 LQKENI. The CDR3 covers 13 residues. The trim removed 4 bases at V and 5 bases at J, leaving 2 bases unmatched. The DNA of the CDR3 is TGTGCCAGCTCACTTAGCGGGCAAAACATTCAGTACTTC. It codes for CASSLSGQNIQYF. Filled out from reference TRBV18 and TRBJ2-4, the complete variable domain reads NAGVMQNPRHLVRRRGQEARLRCSPMKGHSHVYWYRQLPEEGLKFMVYLQKENIIDESGMPKERFSAEFPKEGPSILRIQQVVRGDSAAYFCASSLSGQNIQYFGAGTRLSVL.